These 26 T cell receptor beta chains came from one sample sequenced in a study of radiation and T cells in renal cell carcinoma. Time point meaning: blood 4 weeks post-SBRT, at nephrectomy. Described treatment: 15 Gy SBRT to primary tumor, nephrectomy 4 weeks later. Produced via immunoSEQ multiplex PCR; TCRdb's table is partial and in-frame only. Seen here are about 77,000 clones, 70% to 90% observed once, and the top ten hold approximately 2.4%. Sequenced material: blood, taken from a patient whose treatment included radiotherapy and nephrectomy. The receptors were sampled from a woman aged 60-70 years with renal cell carcinoma.

This rearrangement joins TRBV5-1 to TRBJ1-6, with D uncertain. The ends were cut back, 0 bases at V and 10 bases at J, with 14 bases in the middle. The CDR3 has 15 amino acids. Germline CDR1 SGHRS, CDR2 YFSETQ. The chain's CDR3 is CASSLEAGVGSPLHF. CDR3 bases: TGCGCCAGCAGCTTGGAGGCCGGAGTGGGGTCACCCCTCCACTTT. The variable domain in full, completed from reference TRBV5-1 and TRBJ1-6, reads KAGVTQTPRYLIKTRGQQVTLSCSPISGHRSVSWYQQTPGQGLQFLFEYFSETQRNKGNFPGRFSGRQFSNSRSEMNVSTLELGDSALYLCASSLEAGVGSPLHFGNGTRLTVT.

V usage is TRBV5-1 and J usage is TRBJ2-5; 7 bases agree with TRBD2. Germline CDR1 is SGHRS and CDR2 is YFSETQ. CDR3 size: 17 residues. V was pared by 0 bases and J by 1 base, with 9 bases of the junction left unmatched. CDR3 protein: CASSLVPSGDFQETQYF. As DNA, the CDR3 is TGCGCCAGCAGCTTGGTGCCTAGCGGTGATTTCCAAGAGACCCAGTACTTC.

The chain uses TRBV6-5 and TRBJ2-3; D is unclear. The CDR3 runs to 14 residues. CDR1 and CDR2 (germline): MNHEY, SVGAGI. The V gene lost 2 bases and the J gene lost 0 bases, with 6 bases spanning the gap. CDR3 sequence (DNA): TGTGCCAGCAGTTACGGCATCAGCACAGATACGCAGTATTTT. It yields the protein CASSYGISTDTQYF.

The J gene is TRBJ2-7, the V gene TRBV5-5; TRBD2 is a possible D gene (5 bases). The CDR3 spans 13 residues. V gave up 0 bases and J gave up 9 bases, with 13 bases separating them. Germline lookup yields CDR1 SGHKS and CDR2 YYEKEE (reference sequence). The CDR3 DNA reads as TGTGCCAGCAGCTTGGGCAGTCGGGAAAGGCAGTACTTC. This encodes CASSLGSRERQYF.

This rearrangement joins TRBV11-3 to TRBJ2-3; TRBD1 aligns across 9 bases. Germline CDR1 SGHNT, CDR2 YENEEA. The CDR3 is 15 amino acids. The junction had 3 bases not matched to a gene; V was cut back by 1 base and J by 4 bases. CDR3 nucleotides: TGTGCCAGCAGCTTAGGTGGGACAGGGCCAGATACGCAGTATTTT. Translation gives CASSLGGTGPDTQYF. The whole variable domain, remainder taken from reference TRBV11-3 and TRBJ2-3, is EAGVVQSPRYKIIEKKQPVAFWCNPISGHNTLYWYLQNLGQGPELLIRYENEEAVDDSQLPKDRFSAERLKGVDSTLKIQPAELGDSAVYLCASSLGGTGPDTQYFGPGTRLTVL.

This sequence joins TRBV4-1 and TRBJ2-3, with 9 nucleotides matching TRBD1. Germline CDR1 is MGHRA and CDR2 is YSYEKL. The V segment lost 1 base and the J segment 2 bases; nucleotides outside the gene matches: 7. The CDR3 is 17 amino acids. The CDR3 protein is CASSQATTGGTTDTQYF. The CDR3 DNA reads as TGCGCCAGCAGCCAAGCCACGACAGGGGGAACCACAGATACGCAGTATTTT.

As for this clone: The junction differs from germline at one of its ends, possibly a read error. This chain uses TRBV6-6 with TRBJ1-2, with a tentative D call TRBD1 (6 bases). The CDR3 runs 12 residues. CDR1 and CDR2 from the germline V gene are MNHNY and SVGAGI (reference sequence). This CDR3 reads CASSYHRDGYIF. The CDR3 region has the DNA TGTGCCAGCAGTTACCACAGGGATGGCTACATCTTC.

The chain links TRBV7-9 to TRBJ2-1; 9 bases fit TRBD1. V shed 5 bases, J shed 4 bases, and the junction held 6 bases outside the gene matches. From germline, CDR1 is SEHNR and CDR2 FQNEAQ (reference sequence). The CDR3 totals 15 residues. CDR3 DNA: TGTGCCAGCAGCCCCCCCGGGACAGGGTACAATGAGCAGTTCTTC. Amino acid sequence: CASSPPGTGYNEQFF. Drawing the rest from reference TRBV7-9 and TRBJ2-1, the complete variable domain is DTGVSQNPRHKITKRGQNVTFRCDPISEHNRLYWYRQTLGQGPEFLTYFQNEAQLEKSRLLSDRFSAERPKGSFSTLEIQRTEQGDSAMYLCASSPPGTGYNEQFFGPGTRLTVL.

This chain links TRBV6-1 with TRBJ2-5; D ambiguous. The V gene's germline CDR1 is MNHNS and CDR2 SASEGT. The CDR3 totals 11 residues. With 7 bases removed from V and 5 bases from J, the gap between germline ends came to 8 bases. The CDR3: CASMGVETQYF. CDR3 in DNA: TGTGCCAGCATGGGTGTTGAGACCCAGTACTTC.

This clone is a singleton in its sample. V gene TRBV6-5 combines with J gene TRBJ2-3; a weak D match, TRBD2 (6 bases). CDR1 is MNHEY and CDR2 is SVGAGI in the germline V gene. With 0 bases removed from V and 3 bases from J, the gap between germline ends came to 13 bases. The CDR3 is 16 amino acids. The CDR3 bases are TGTGCCAGCAGTTACTCGTCGGGGGTGAGAACAGATACGCAGTATTTT. Amino acid sequence: CASSYSSGVRTDTQYF.

The V call is TRBV11-2, the J call TRBJ1-2; tentatively, D is TRBD1 (6 bases). From germline, CDR1 is SGHAT and CDR2 FQNNGV. The CDR3 runs 13 residues. V lost 2 bases to trimming and J lost 9 bases, with 13 bases between them. CDR3 in amino acids: CASSLRGVTSYTF. As DNA, the CDR3 is TGTGCCAGCAGCTTAAGGGGGGTCACCAGCTACACCTTC.

This chain links TRBV28 with TRBJ1-2; D not resolved. The CDR3 sequence is 14 residues long. The germline V gene has CDR1 MDHEN and CDR2 SYDVKM. The V end was cut by 3 bases, the J end by 4 bases, with 12 bases between. The CDR3 protein is CASSFSSEAYGYTF. DNA for the CDR3: TGTGCCAGCAGTTTTTCGTCGGAAGCCTATGGCTACACCTTC.

The chain carries TRBV28 and TRBJ1-2; tentative D call: TRBD1 (6 bases). V lost 3 bases and J lost 4, with 24 bases in between. This CDR3 comprises 18 residues. Per the germline V gene, CDR1 is MDHEN and CDR2 is SYDVKM. Here the CDR3 DNA reads TGTGCCAGCAGTTTTGGGGGGCGCGTGATGGTTGGGATCTATGGCTACACCTTC. This codes for CASSFGGRVMVGIYGYTF.

The chain links TRBV9 to TRBJ1-6, with D possibly matching TRBD1 (5 bases). Trimming left V 4 bases short and J 5 bases short, with 10 bases between. CDR1 and CDR2 from the germline V gene are SGDLS and YYNGEE. This CDR3 contains 14 residues. For the CDR3, the DNA is TGTGCCAGCAGCCCTCAGGGTGATAATTCACCCCTCCACTTT. Protein sequence: CASSPQGDNSPLHF.

The rearrangement uses TRBV14 and TRBJ2-7, with 8 bases matching TRBD1. Germline loops: CDR1 SGHDN, CDR2 FVKESK. Germline trimming cut 0 bases from V and 11 bases from J; bases unmatched to any gene: 6. This CDR3 contains 13 residues. CDR3 in amino acids: CASSQDRGTGEYF. The CDR3 nucleotides read TGTGCCAGCAGCCAAGATCGAGGGACAGGAGAGTACTTC.

V usage is TRBV2 and J usage is TRBJ1-2, with D perhaps matching TRBD1 (5 bases). With 6 bases removed from V and 8 bases from J, the gap between germline ends came to 16 bases. Per germline, CDR1 SNHLY and CDR2 FYNNEI. The length of the CDR3 is 13 residues. The CDR3 reads CASSYRGTRGYTF. The CDR3 region has the DNA TGTGCCAGCAGCTATCGGGGCACGAGAGGCTACACCTTC.

V is TRBV5-1 and J is TRBJ2-5; TRBD2 might be the D (5 bases). The germline V and J ends were trimmed by 0 bases and 3 bases, with 15 bases remaining between them. This CDR3 is 16 amino acids long. CDR1 is SGHRS and CDR2 is YFSETQ in the germline V gene. CDR3 residues: CASSLAGIAEEETQYF. For the CDR3, the DNA is TGCGCCAGCAGCTTGGCGGGAATAGCCGAGGAAGAGACCCAGTACTTC.

The chain combines TRBV6-5 with TRBJ2-3; D may correspond to TRBD1 or TRBD2 (5 bases each). V was pared by 2 bases and J by 0 bases, with 9 bases between. Germline lookup yields CDR1 MNHEY and CDR2 SVGAGI. The CDR3 is made up of 15 amino acids. The CDR3 region is CASSYDGASTDTQYF. CDR3 DNA: TGTGCCAGCAGTTACGACGGGGCAAGCACAGATACGCAGTATTTT.

There are a few counts of this clone. The chain links TRBV28 to TRBJ2-3; 12 bases fit TRBD1. The CDR3 covers 14 residues. Germline CDR1 reads MDHEN; CDR2 reads SYDVKM. V shed 10 bases and J 4 bases; nucleotides not matched to a gene: 6. Here the CDR3 DNA reads TGTGCCACCACCGGGACAGGGGGCGCAGATACGCAGTATTTT. This translates into CATTGTGGADTQYF.

This chain connects TRBV6-6 to TRBJ2-2; 8 bases line up with TRBD1. The CDR3 contains 15 residues. The germline gives CDR1 MNHNY, CDR2 SVGAGI (reference sequence). Trimming cost V 0 bases and J 6 bases; bases outside gene matches: 3. As DNA, the CDR3 is TGTGCCAGCAGTTACTCAGGACAGGGTCCCGGGGAGCTGTTTTTT. Its protein is CASSYSGQGPGELFF.

The V call is TRBV7-9, the J call TRBJ2-7, with 14 nucleotides matching TRBD2. Germline CDR1 is SEHNR and CDR2 is FQNEAQ (reference sequence). The CDR3 covers 15 residues. V was pared by 5 bases and J by 4 bases, with 4 bases of the junction left unmatched. The CDR3 loop reads CASSPRTSGRYEQYF. CDR3 sequence (DNA): TGTGCCAGCAGCCCCAGGACTAGCGGGAGGTACGAGCAGTACTTC.

The chain uses TRBV19 and TRBJ1-1; the D gene is possibly TRBD1 (5 bases). The CDR3 extends over 15 amino acids. The germline V and J ends were trimmed by 1 base and 0 bases, with 9 bases remaining between them. Germline CDR1 is LNHDA and CDR2 is SQIVND (reference sequence). This CDR3 is CASSIGGLLNTEAFF. CDR3 coding DNA: TGTGCCAGTAGTATAGGGGGACTTTTGAACACTGAAGCTTTCTTT.

CDR3 nucleotide sequence: TGTGCCAGCAGTCTCTTGAGGGGCGGTGAAAAACTGTTTTTT. Translation gives CASSLLRGGEKLFF. The chain recombines TRBV28 with TRBJ1-4, with D perhaps TRBD1 (5 bases). Germline CDR1 MDHEN, CDR2 SYDVKM. Trimming shortened V by 5 bases and J by 7 bases, and 14 bases separated the two germline ends. The length of the CDR3 is 14 residues.

The V and J genes are TRBV11-2 and TRBJ1-1; D gene unclear. This CDR3 comprises 15 residues. The V and J ends lost 1 base and 4 bases respectively, with 13 bases between them. The germline gives CDR1 SGHAT, CDR2 FQNNGV. CDR3 amino acids: CASSLGMGGGTEAFF. CDR3 DNA sequence: TGTGCCAGCAGCTTAGGGATGGGAGGTGGCACTGAAGCTTTCTTT.

The rearrangement joins TRBV6-5 to TRBJ1-2, with TRBD1 matching over 10 bases. This CDR3 spans 15 amino acids. Germline loops: CDR1 MNHEY, CDR2 SVGAGI. Losses at the gene ends were 2 bases for V and 6 bases for J; bases not matched to a gene: 6. The chain's CDR3 is CASSYQTGTGDGYTF. For the CDR3, the DNA is TGTGCCAGCAGTTACCAGACCGGGACAGGGGATGGCTACACCTTC.

The chain links TRBV4-1 to TRBJ2-1, with TRBD2 matching over 9 bases. J lost 4 bases, V lost 1 base, and 11 bases had no gene match. This CDR3 has 18 amino acids. Germline V CDR1 and CDR2: MGHRA, YSYEKL. The CDR3 reads CASSQGRLAGVPYNEQFF. The CDR3 DNA reads as TGCGCCAGCAGCCAAGGCAGGTTAGCGGGAGTACCGTACAATGAGCAGTTCTTC.